Listed below are T cell receptor beta chains from one sample, sequenced in a study of shared clonotypes between healthy human individuals. Clones were read by immunoSEQ multiplex PCR, and TCRdb kept only the in-frame ones, dropping some. There are more than 900,000 clones in the sample; 75% to 85% occur only once, and roughly 0.65% lies in the top ten. The sequencing sample was made of memory CD4+ T cells from PBMCs. The source is a man younger than 35 in good health. Some clones in this sample may be carry-over from other donors' samples. Both conserved end residues are part of each CDR3. Fields, in order: J gene, V gene, D gene, clone size, CDR3 DNA, CDR3 protein. D genes are given only for firm matches. Clone sizes are given selectively: once, few, many, or a class where the clone is expanded.

J: TRBJ2-2
V: TRBV5-1
D: -
size: -
DNA: TGCGCCAGCAGCTCTCAGGGGACCGGGGAGCTGTTTTTT
CDR3: CASSSQGTGELFF

J: TRBJ1-2
V: TRBV7-3
D: -
size: -
DNA: TGTGCCACCAGTTCGGGGCTCCCAACGGGAGGCTACACCTTC
CDR3: CATSSGLPTGGYTF

J: TRBJ2-7
V: TRBV28
D: TRBD2
size: -
DNA: TGTGCCACTTTAGCGGGAGATACGTACGAGCAGTACTTC
CDR3: CATLAGDTYEQYF

J: TRBJ2-5
V: TRBV5-5
D: TRBD1
size: -
DNA: TGTGCCAGCAGCCGTCGGGACAGAATGAGGGAGACCCAGTACTTC
CDR3: CASSRRDRMRETQYF

J: TRBJ1-4
V: TRBV5-5
D: TRBD1
size: once
DNA: TGTGCCAGCAGCTTGGATGGACAGGGAGATAAAAAACTGTTTTTT
CDR3: CASSLDGQGDKKLFF

J: TRBJ1-1
V: TRBV25-1
D: TRBD1
size: -
DNA: TGTGTCAGCAGGGACAGGCTGAACACTGAAGCTTTCTTT
CDR3: CVSRDRLNTEAFF

J: TRBJ2-7
V: TRBV6-4
D: TRBD2
size: -
DNA: TGTGCCAGCACCATACGGCTTGGACTAGCGGGAGAGAGCTCCTACGAGCAGTACTTC
CDR3: CASTIRLGLAGESSYEQYF

J: TRBJ2-2
V: TRBV28
D: TRBD1
size: -
DNA: TGTGCCAGCAGTACGGGACAGCTGAGTGCCGGGGAGCTGTTTTTT
CDR3: CASSTGQLSAGELFF

J: TRBJ2-3
V: TRBV4-2
D: TRBD2
size: -
DNA: TGTGCCAGCAGCCAAGTACGCTGGGGAGGGGGACTAGCGGGAGGCACCCCAGATACGCAGTATTTT
CDR3: CASSQVRWGGGLAGGTPDTQYF

J: TRBJ2-3
V: TRBV5-1
D: TRBD2
size: once
DNA: TGCGCCAGCAGCTTCTATAGGACTAGCGGTTTCACAGATACGCAGTATTTT
CDR3: CASSFYRTSGFTDTQYF

J: TRBJ1-1
V: TRBV6-1
D: TRBD1
size: -
DNA: TGTGCCAGCAGTAACAGGGGCTGGAGGACTGAAGCTTTCTTT
CDR3: CASSNRGWRTEAFF

J: TRBJ1-3
V: TRBV5-1
D: -
size: once
DNA: TGCGCCAGCGCAACAGGGTATACTCGGAGAAACACCATATATTTT
CDR3: CASATGYTRRNTIYF

J: TRBJ2-3
V: TRBV9
D: -
size: -
DNA: TGTGCCAGCAGCGACAACGCTAGGGGGACAACAGATACGCAGTATTTT
CDR3: CASSDNARGTTDTQYF

J: TRBJ2-3
V: TRBV18
D: TRBD2
size: many
DNA: TGTGCCAGCTCACCTATGACTAGCGGGAGCACAGATACGCAGTATTTT
CDR3: CASSPMTSGSTDTQYF

J: TRBJ1-5
V: TRBV4-2
D: TRBD1
size: -
DNA: TGTGCCAGCAGCCAAGAAGGGGACAGGGGGCGGCCCCAGCATTTT
CDR3: CASSQEGDRGRPQHF